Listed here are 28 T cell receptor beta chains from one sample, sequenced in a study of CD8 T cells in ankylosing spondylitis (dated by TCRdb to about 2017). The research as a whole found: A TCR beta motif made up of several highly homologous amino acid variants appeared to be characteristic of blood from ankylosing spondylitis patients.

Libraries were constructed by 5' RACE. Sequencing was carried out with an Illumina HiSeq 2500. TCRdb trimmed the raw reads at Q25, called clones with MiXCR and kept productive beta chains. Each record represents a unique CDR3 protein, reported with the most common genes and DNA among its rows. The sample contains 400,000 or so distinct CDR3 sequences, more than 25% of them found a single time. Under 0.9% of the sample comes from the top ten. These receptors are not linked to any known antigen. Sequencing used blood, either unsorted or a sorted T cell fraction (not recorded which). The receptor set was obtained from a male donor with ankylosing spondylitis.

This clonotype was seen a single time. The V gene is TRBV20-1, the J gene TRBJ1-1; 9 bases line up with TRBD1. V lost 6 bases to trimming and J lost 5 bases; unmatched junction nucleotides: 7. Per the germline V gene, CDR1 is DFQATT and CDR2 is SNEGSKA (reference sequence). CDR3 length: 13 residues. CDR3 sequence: CSANRGRRTEAFF. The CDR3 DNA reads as TGCAGTGCGAACAGGGGGCGCCGGACTGAAGCTTTCTTT.

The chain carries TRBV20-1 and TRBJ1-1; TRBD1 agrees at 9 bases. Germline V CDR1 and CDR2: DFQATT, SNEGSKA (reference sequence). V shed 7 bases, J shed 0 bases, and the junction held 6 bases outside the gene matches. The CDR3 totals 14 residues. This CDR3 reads CSVATGGMNTEAFF. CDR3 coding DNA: TGCAGTGTCGCGACAGGGGGAATGAACACTGAAGCTTTCTTT.

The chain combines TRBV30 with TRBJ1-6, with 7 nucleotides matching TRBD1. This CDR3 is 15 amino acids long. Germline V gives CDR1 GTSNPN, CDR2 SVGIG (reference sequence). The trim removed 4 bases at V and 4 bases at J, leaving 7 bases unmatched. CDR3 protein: CAWNPSGGYNSPLHF. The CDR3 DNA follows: TGTGCCTGGAATCCCTCAGGGGGATATAATTCACCCCTCCACTTT.

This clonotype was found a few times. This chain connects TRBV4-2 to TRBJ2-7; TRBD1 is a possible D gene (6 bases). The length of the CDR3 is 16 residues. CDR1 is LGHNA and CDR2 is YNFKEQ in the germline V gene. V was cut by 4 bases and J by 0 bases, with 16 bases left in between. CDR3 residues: CASSPIDRTNSYEQYF. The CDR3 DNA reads TGTGCCAGCAGCCCAATTGACAGGACAAACTCCTACGAGCAGTACTTC.

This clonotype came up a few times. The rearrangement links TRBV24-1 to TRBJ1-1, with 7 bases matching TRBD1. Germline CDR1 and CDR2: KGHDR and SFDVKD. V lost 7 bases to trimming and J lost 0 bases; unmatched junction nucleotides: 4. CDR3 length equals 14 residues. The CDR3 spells CATRRTGVNTEAFF. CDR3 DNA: TGTGCCACCAGAAGGACAGGAGTGAACACTGAAGCTTTCTTT.

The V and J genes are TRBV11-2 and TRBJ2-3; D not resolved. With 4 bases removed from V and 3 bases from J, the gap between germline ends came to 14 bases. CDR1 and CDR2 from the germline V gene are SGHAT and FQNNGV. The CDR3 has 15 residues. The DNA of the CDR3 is TGTGCCAGCAGCTCGATTAGTATGCTAACAGATACGCAGTATTTT. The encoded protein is CASSSISMLTDTQYF.

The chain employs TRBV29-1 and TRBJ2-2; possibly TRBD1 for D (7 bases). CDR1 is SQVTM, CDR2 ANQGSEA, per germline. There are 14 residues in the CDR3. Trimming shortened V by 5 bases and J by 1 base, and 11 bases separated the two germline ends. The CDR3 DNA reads TGCAGCGTTTACAGGGGAGGGAACACCGGGGAGCTGTTTTTT. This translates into CSVYRGGNTGELFF.

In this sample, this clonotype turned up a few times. CDR3 sequence: CASSGTRTSEQFF. For the CDR3, the DNA is TGTGCCAGCAGTGGGACCCGTACCAGTGAGCAGTTCTTC. The rearrangement links TRBV2 to TRBJ2-1; D is ambiguous. This CDR3 has 13 residues. The germline V gene encodes CDR1 SNHLY and CDR2 FYNNEI. Trimming cost V 4 bases and J 9 bases, with 13 bases left between them.

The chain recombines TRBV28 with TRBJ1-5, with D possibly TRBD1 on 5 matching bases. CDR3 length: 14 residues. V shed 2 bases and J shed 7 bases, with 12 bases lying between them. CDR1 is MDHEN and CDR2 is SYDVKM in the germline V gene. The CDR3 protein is CASSLGHWGQPQHF. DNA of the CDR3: TGTGCCAGCAGTTTAGGACACTGGGGGCAGCCCCAGCATTTT.

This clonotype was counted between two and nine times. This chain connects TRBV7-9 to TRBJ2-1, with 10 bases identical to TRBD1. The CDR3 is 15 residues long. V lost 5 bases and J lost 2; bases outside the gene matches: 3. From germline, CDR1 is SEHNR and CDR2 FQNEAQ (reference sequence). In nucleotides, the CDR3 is TGTGCCAGCAGCCGGGACAGGGGTCCCTACAATGAGCAGTTCTTC. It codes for CASSRDRGPYNEQFF.

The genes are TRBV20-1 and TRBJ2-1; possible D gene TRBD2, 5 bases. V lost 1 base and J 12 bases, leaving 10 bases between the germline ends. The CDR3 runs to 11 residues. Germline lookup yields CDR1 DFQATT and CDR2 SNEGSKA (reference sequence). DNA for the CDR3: TGCAGTGCTAGAGCACTAGTAGGGCAGTTCTTC. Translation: CSARALVGQFF.

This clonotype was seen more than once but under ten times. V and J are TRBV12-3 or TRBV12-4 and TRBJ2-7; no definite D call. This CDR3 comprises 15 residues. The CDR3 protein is CPDTPSPLLFYEQYF. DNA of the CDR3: TGTCCCGACACTCCCTCCCCACTACTTTTCTACGAGCAGTACTTC.

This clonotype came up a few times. CDR3: CASTWTLNQPQHF. The CDR3 nucleotides read TGTGCCAGCACATGGACATTAAATCAGCCCCAGCATTTT. V gene TRBV6-1 combines with J gene TRBJ1-5, with a possible D match to TRBD1 (5 bases). In germline, CDR1 is MNHNS, CDR2 SASEGT. Trimming pared 7 bases from V and 4 bases from J, leaving 11 bases between. The CDR3 is 13 residues long.

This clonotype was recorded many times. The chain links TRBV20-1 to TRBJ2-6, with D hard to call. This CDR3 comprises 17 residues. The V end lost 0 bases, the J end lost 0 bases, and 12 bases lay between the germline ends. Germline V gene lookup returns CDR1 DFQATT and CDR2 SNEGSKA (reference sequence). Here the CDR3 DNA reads TGCAGTGCTAGAGAACCCCTCGCCCCCTCTGGGGCCAACGTCCTGACTTTC. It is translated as CSAREPLAPSGANVLTF.

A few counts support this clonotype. CDR3 sequence reads: CSARPGPAQYF. CDR3 bases: TGCAGTGCTAGACCTGGGCCTGCGCAGTATTTT. The chain employs TRBV20-1 and TRBJ2-3; D not resolved. This CDR3 contains 11 residues. V was clipped by 2 bases and J by 10 bases, with 10 bases between them. From germline, CDR1 is DFQATT and CDR2 SNEGSKA (reference sequence).

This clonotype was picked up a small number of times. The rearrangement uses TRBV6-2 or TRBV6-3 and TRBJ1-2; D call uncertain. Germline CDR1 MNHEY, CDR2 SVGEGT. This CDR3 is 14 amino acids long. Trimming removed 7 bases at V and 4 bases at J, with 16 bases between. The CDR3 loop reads CASTKRAEFYGYTF. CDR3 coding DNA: TGTGCCAGCACCAAACGAGCCGAATTCTATGGCTACACCTTC.

Here the CDR3 reads CSVPRDNQETQYF. The CDR3 DNA reads as TGCAGCGTGCCACGGGACAACCAAGAGACCCAGTACTTC. V is TRBV29-1 and J is TRBJ2-5, with a weak D call TRBD1 (6 bases). CDR1 is SQVTM, CDR2 ANQGSEA, per germline. Trimming removed 6 bases at V and 0 bases at J, with 11 bases between. This CDR3 is built from 13 residues.

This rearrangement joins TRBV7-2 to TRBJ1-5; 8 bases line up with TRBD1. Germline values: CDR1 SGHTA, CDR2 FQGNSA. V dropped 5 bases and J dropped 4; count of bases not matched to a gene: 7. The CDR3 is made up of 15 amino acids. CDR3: CASSLTGVGNQPQHF. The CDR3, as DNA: TGTGCCAGCAGCCTGACAGGGGTCGGGAATCAGCCCCAGCATTTT.

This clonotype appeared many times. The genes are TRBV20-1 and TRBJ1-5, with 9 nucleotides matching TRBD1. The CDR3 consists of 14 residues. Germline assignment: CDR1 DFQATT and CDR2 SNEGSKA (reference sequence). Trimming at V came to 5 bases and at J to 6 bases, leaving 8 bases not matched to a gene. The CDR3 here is CSAGTGGESQPQHF. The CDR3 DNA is TGCAGTGCTGGAACAGGGGGCGAAAGTCAGCCCCAGCATTTT.

CDR3 loop: CASSLDGGFQETQYF. The CDR3 DNA follows: TGTGCCAGCAGCTTAGATGGAGGCTTCCAAGAGACCCAGTACTTC. This chain connects TRBV11-3 to TRBJ2-5; possible D gene TRBD2, 5 bases. The germline V and J ends were trimmed by 0 bases and 1 base, with 9 bases remaining between them. Germline CDR1 and CDR2: SGHNT and YENEEA. The CDR3 is made up of 15 amino acids.

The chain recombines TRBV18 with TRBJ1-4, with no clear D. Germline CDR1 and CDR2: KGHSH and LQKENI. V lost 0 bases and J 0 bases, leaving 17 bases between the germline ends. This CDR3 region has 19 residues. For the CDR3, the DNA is TGTGCCAGCTCACCACCGGTTCAGGAGTGGCGAGCAACTAATGAAAAACTGTTTTTT. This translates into CASSPPVQEWRATNEKLFF.

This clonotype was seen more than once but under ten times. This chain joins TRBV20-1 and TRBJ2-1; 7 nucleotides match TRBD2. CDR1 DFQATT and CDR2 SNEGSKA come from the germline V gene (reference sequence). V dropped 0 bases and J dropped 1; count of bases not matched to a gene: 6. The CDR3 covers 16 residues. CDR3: CSARDRGGGSYNEQFF. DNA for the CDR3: TGCAGTGCTAGAGATCGCGGGGGAGGGTCCTACAATGAGCAGTTCTTC.

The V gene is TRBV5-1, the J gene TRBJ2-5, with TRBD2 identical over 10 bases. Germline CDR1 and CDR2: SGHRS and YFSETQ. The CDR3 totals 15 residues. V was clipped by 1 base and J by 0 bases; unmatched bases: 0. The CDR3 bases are TGCGCCAGCAGCTTGACTAGCGGGGACCAAGAGACCCAGTACTTC. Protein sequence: CASSLTSGDQETQYF.

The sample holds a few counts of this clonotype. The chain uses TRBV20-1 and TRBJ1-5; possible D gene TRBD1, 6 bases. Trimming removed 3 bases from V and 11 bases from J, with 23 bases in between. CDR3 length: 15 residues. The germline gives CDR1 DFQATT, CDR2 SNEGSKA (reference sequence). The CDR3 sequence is CSASPTGTFDGAQHF. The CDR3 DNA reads TGCAGTGCTAGTCCTACCGGGACATTTGACGGAGCCCAGCATTTT.

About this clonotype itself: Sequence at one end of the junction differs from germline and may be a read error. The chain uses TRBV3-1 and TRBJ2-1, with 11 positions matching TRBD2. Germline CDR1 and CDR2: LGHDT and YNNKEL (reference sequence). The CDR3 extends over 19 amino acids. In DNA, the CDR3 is TGTGCCCGCAGTTTTGGGACTAGCGGCCCCGGGAGCTCCTACAATGAGCAGTTCTTC. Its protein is CARSFGTSGPGSSYNEQFF.

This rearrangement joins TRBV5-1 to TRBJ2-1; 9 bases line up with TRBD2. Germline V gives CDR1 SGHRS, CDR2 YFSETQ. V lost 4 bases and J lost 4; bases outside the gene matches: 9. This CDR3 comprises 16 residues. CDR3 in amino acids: CASSHAGGASYNEQFF. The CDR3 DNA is TGCGCCAGCAGCCACGCGGGGGGGGCGAGTTACAATGAGCAGTTCTTC.

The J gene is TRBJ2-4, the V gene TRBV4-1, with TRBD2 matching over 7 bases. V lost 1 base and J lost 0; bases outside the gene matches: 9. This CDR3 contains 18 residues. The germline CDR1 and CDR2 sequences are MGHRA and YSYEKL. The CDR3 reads CASSQGAAGLLAKNIQYF. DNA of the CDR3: TGCGCCAGCAGCCAAGGAGCAGCGGGGCTACTAGCCAAAAACATTCAGTACTTC.

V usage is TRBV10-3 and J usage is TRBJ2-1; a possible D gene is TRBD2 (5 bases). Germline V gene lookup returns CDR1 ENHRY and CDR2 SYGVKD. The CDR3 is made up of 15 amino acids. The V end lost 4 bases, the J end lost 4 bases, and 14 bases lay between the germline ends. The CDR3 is CAISVMGDGYNEQFF. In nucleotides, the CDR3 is TGTGCCATCAGTGTTATGGGAGATGGTTACAATGAGCAGTTCTTC.